Reported below is one TCR beta chain. Its antigen is undetermined. Germline CDR1 is SGDLS and CDR2 is YYNGEE. This CDR3 comprises 13 residues. The V end was cut by 3 bases, the J end by 0 bases, with 4 bases between. The data belong to a study of cytomegalovirus exposure and HLA in healthy donors. In the study overall: The early release's HLA-typed donors yielded approximately 81 million unique TCRs.

Study-level points and caveats: Generally TCR sequences proved uncommon, though certain public TCRs appeared in numerous donors. Sequencing depth roughly uniform across donors was assumed in presence/absence analyses.

PCR involved 60 Vbeta and 13 Jbeta primers. Clones were read by immunoSEQ multiplex PCR, and TCRdb kept only the in-frame ones, dropping some. Here the sample table reports some 200,000 clones. Material: PBMCs. The chain carries TRBV9 and TRBJ1-5; no firm D call. The TCR sequence derives from a man aged 25-40 years in good health and CMV-seronegative. CDR3 sequence: CASSGSSNQPQHF. CDR3 nucleotides: TGTGCCAGCAGCGGGAGTAGCAATCAGCCCCAGCATTTT.